This T cell receptor (beta chain) is drawn from a study of cytomegalovirus exposure and HLA in healthy donors. Germline trimming cut 0 bases from V and 0 bases from J; bases unmatched to any gene: 13. The CDR3 runs to 19 residues. Germline CDR1 reads SGDLS; CDR2 reads YYNGEE. Primers included in the PCR were 60 Vbeta and 13 Jbeta primers. Produced via immunoSEQ multiplex PCR; TCRdb's table is partial and in-frame only. In all, the sample yields about 170,000 clones. Source material: PBMCs. This sequence was found in a woman between 18 and 29 years old in good health and CMV-seropositive. The rearrangement uses TRBV9 and TRBJ2-7, with 9 bases identical to TRBD1. The CDR3 DNA reads TGTGCCAGCAGCGTAGGGGACCGAGGGGGACAGGGTTTCTCCTACGAGCAGTACTTC. The encoded protein is CASSVGDRGGQGFSYEQYF.